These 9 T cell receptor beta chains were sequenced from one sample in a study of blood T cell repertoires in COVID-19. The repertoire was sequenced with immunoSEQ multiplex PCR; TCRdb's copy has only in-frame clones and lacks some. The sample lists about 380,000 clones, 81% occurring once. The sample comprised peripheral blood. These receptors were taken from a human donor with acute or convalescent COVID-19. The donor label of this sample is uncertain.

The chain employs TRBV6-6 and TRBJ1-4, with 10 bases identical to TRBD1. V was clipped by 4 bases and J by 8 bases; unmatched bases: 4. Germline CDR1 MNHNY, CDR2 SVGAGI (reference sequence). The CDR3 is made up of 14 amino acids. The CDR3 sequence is CASSWDRGGEKLFF. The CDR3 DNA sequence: TGTGCCAGCAGTTGGGACAGGGGTGGAGAAAAACTGTTTTTT.

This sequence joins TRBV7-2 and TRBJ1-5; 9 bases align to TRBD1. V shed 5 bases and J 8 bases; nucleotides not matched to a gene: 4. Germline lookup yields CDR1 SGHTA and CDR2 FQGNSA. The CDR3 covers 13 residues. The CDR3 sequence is CASSRQGGEPQHF. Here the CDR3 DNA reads TGTGCCAGCAGCCGACAGGGGGGTGAGCCCCAGCATTTT.

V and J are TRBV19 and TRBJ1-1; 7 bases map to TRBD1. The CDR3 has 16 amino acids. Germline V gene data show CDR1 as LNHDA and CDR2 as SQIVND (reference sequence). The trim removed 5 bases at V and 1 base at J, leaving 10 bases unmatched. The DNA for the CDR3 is TGTGCCAGTAGTTCGGGCCCGGGACAGACGAACACTGAAGCTTTCTTT. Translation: CASSSGPGQTNTEAFF.

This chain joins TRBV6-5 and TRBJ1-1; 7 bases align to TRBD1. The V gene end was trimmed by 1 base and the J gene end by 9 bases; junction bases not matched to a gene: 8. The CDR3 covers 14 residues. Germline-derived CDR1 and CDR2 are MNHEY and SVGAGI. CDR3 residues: CASSYLEPGGQAFF. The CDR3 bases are TGTGCCAGCAGTTACTTAGAGCCAGGGGGTCAAGCTTTCTTT.

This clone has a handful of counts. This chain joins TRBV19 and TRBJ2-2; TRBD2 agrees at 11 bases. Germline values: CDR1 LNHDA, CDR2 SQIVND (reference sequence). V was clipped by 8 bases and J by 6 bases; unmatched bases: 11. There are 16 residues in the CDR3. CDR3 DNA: TGTGCCAGTCACCGTGCGGCTAGCGGGAGGTCCGGGGAGCTGTTTTTT. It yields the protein CASHRAASGRSGELFF. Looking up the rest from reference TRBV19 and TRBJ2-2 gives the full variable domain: DGGITQSPKYLFRKEGQNVTLSCEQNLNHDAMYWYRQDPGQGLRLIYYSQIVNDFQKGDIAEGYSVSREKKESFPLTVTSAQKNPTAFYLCASHRAASGRSGELFFGEGSRLTVL.

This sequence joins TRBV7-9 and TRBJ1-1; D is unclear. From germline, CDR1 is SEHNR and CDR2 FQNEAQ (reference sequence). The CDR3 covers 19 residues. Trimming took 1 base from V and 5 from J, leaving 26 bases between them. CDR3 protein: CASSLEAKWWATGWTEAFF. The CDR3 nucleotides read TGTGCCAGCAGCTTAGAGGCTAAGTGGTGGGCAACTGGCTGGACTGAAGCTTTCTTT.

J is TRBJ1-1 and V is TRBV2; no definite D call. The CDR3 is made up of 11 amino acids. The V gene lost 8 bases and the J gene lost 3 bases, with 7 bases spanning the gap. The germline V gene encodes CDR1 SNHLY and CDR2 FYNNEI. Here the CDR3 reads CASGRYTEAFF. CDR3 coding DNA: TGTGCCAGCGGTCGGTACACTGAAGCTTTCTTT.

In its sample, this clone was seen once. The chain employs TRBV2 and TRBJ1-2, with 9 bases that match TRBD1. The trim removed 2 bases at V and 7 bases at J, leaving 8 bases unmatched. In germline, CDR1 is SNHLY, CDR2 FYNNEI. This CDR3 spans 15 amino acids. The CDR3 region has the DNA TGTGCCAGCAGTGAACCGGGACAGGGATATGGTGGCTACACCTTC. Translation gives CASSEPGQGYGGYTF.

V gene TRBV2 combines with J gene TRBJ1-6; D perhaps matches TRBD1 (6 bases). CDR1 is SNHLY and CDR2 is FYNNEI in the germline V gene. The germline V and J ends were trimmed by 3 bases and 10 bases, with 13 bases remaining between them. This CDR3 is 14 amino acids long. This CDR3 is CASSEGGARSPLHF. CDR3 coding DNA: TGTGCCAGCAGTGAGGGGGGGGCCCGATCACCCCTCCACTTT.